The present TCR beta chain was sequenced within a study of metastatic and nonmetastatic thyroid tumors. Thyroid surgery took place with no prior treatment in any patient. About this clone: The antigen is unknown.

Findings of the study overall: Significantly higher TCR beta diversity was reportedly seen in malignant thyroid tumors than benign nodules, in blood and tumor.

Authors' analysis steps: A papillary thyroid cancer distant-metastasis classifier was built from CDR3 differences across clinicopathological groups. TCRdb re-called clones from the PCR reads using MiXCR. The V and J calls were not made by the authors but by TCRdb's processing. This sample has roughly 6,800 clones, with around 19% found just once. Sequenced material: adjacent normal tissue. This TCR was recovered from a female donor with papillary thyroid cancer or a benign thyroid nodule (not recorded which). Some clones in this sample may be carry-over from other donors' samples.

This chain's CDR3 is CASSFRGGTTFGEQYF. CDR3 DNA: TGTGCCAGCAGCTTCCGGGGGGGCACCACTTTTGGGGAGCAGTACTTC. J is TRBJ2-7 and V is TRBV11-2; 8 bases agree with TRBD2. The CDR3 covers 16 residues. V shed 3 bases and J 7 bases; nucleotides not matched to a gene: 14. Per germline, CDR1 SGHAT and CDR2 FQNNGV.